Listed here are 32 T cell receptor beta chains from one sample, sequenced in a study of immune evolution from preneoplasia to lung adenocarcinoma. TCRdb's copy holds only in-frame clones and misses some; the assay was immunoSEQ multiplex PCR. This sample has about 7,400 clones, with about 76% found just once. The sequenced sample consisted of FFPE minimally invasive lung adenocarcinoma tissue. These receptors all stem from a person between 65 and 80 years old with lung adenocarcinoma.

This clone came up once. As DNA, the CDR3 is TGCAGCGTTGAAGTTGTTCAGCAGGGGCGCTACGAGCAGTACTTC. Translating gives CSVEVVQQGRYEQYF. The chain links TRBV29-1 to TRBJ2-7, with TRBD1 as a possible D gene (6 bases). The germline V gene has CDR1 SQVTM and CDR2 ANQGSEA. The CDR3 is made up of 15 amino acids. Trimming took 1 base from V and 3 from J, leaving 16 bases between them.

The rearrangement joins TRBV15 to TRBJ2-3, with 10 bases matching TRBD2. The CDR3 runs to 20 residues. Trimming at V came to 5 bases and at J to 1 base, leaving 18 bases not matched to a gene. From germline, CDR1 is LNHNV and CDR2 YYDKDF (reference sequence). CDR3: CATSDPGGEREGRGTDTQYF. Written as DNA, the CDR3 is TGTGCCACCAGCGACCCTGGGGGGGAGCGGGAGGGGAGAGGCACAGATACGCAGTATTTT.

V usage is TRBV9 and J usage is TRBJ2-3; D is perhaps TRBD2 (5 bases). The CDR3 covers 16 residues. CDR1 is SGDLS and CDR2 is YYNGEE in the germline V gene. Trimming removed 0 bases from V and 3 bases from J, with 14 bases in between. As DNA, the CDR3 is TGTGCCAGCAGCGTAGGGGGAGCGAGAGGGACAGATACGCAGTATTTT. Translation: CASSVGGARGTDTQYF.

The chain links TRBV11-2 to TRBJ2-5, with 10 positions matching TRBD1. With V trimmed by 5 bases and J by 0 bases, 6 bases remained unmatched. This CDR3 contains 16 residues. The germline gives CDR1 SGHAT, CDR2 FQNNGV. The CDR3 here is CASSLGQGVYQETQYF. The CDR3 DNA follows: TGTGCCAGCAGCCTTGGACAGGGGGTATACCAAGAGACCCAGTACTTC.

This clone was observed a few times. The chain uses TRBV30 and TRBJ2-1; 9 bases line up with TRBD2. The CDR3 contains 12 residues. CDR1 GTSNPN and CDR2 SVGIG come from the germline V gene (reference sequence). J lost 10 bases, V lost 2 bases, and 3 bases had no gene match. The CDR3 bases are TGTGCCTGGAGTCAGCTAGCGGGGGAGCAGTTCTTC. Translation gives CAWSQLAGEQFF.

This clone was found a few times. The J gene is TRBJ1-1, the V gene TRBV7-6; D call uncertain. Germline values: CDR1 SGHVS, CDR2 FNYEAQ. V lost 9 bases to trimming and J lost 11 bases, with 7 bases between them. The CDR3 is 8 amino acids. The DNA of the CDR3 is TGTGCCAGTCTATGGGCTTTCTTT. Encoded protein: CASLWAFF.

The CDR3, as DNA: TGTGCCAGCAGCCCGGGACTCCGTGGAGGAGGAGACACCATATATTTT. This sequence encodes CASSPGLRGGGDTIYF. The chain uses TRBV7-2 and TRBJ1-3; D is possibly TRBD1 (5 bases). Germline loops: CDR1 SGHTA, CDR2 FQGNSA. V was clipped by 5 bases and J by 8 bases, with 22 bases between them. This CDR3 has 16 amino acids. Full variable domain (missing parts from reference TRBV7-2 and TRBJ1-3): GAGVSQSPSNKVTEKGKDVELRCDPISGHTALYWYRQSLGQGLEFLIYFQGNSAPDKSGLPSDRFSAERTGGSVSTLTIQRTQQEDSAVYLCASSPGLRGGGDTIYFGEGSWLTVV.

J is TRBJ2-1 and V is TRBV11-2, with D possibly being TRBD2 (7 bases). The ends were cut back, 3 bases at V and 3 bases at J, with 15 bases in the middle. The CDR3 extends over 16 amino acids. The germline V gene has CDR1 SGHAT and CDR2 FQNNGV. The CDR3 region is CASSLATGRDYNEQFF. CDR3 nucleotide sequence: TGTGCCAGCAGCTTGGCAACAGGGAGGGACTACAATGAGCAGTTCTTC.

The chain has TRBV6-6 and TRBJ1-2; the D gene is possibly TRBD1 (6 bases). CDR1 and CDR2 from the germline V gene are MNHNY and SVGAGI (reference sequence). CDR3 length: 12 residues. Deletions cut 10 bases from V and 5 bases from J, with 14 bases between. The CDR3 DNA reads as TGTGCCATTACCTCGGGGGCGTATGGCTACACCTTC. It is translated as CAITSGAYGYTF.

This chain joins TRBV5-4 and TRBJ2-7, with 7 bases aligning to TRBD2. Germline V gene data show CDR1 as SGHNT and CDR2 as YYREEE (reference sequence). The junction had 12 bases not matched to a gene; V was cut back by 0 bases and J by 0 bases. The CDR3 contains 18 residues. The CDR3 spells CASSLVRGRPSGSYEQYF. For the CDR3, the DNA is TGTGCCAGCAGCTTGGTTCGCGGGAGACCCTCGGGCTCCTACGAGCAGTACTTC.

The CDR3 is CASSYGTVDQPQHF. CDR3 sequence (DNA): TGTGCCAGCAGTTACGGCACAGTCGATCAGCCCCAGCATTTT. This rearrangement joins TRBV6-6 to TRBJ1-5; D is undetermined. CDR1 and CDR2 from the germline V gene are MNHNY and SVGAGI (reference sequence). Trimming shortened V by 2 bases and J by 5 bases, and 10 bases separated the two germline ends. This CDR3 is built from 14 residues.

The table lists this clone with a few counts. V gene TRBV11-2 combines with J gene TRBJ2-7, with TRBD1 matching 11 bases. Trimming took 2 bases from V and 3 from J; bases not matched to a gene: 3. CDR3 length equals 15 residues. Germline loops: CDR1 SGHAT, CDR2 FQNNGV. The CDR3 region has the DNA TGTGCCAGCAGCTTACTGGGGACAGGGGGCTACGAGCAGTACTTC. Translation gives CASSLLGTGGYEQYF.

In its sample, this clone was seen a few times. The chain combines TRBV6-5 with TRBJ1-5; 9 bases are shared with TRBD1. The CDR3 has 15 residues. V lost 4 bases and J lost 2; bases outside the gene matches: 3. Germline V gene sequence: CDR1 MNHEY, CDR2 SVGAGI. The CDR3 reads CASSSRQGGNQPQHF. In nucleotides, the CDR3 is TGTGCCAGCAGTTCAAGACAGGGGGGCAATCAGCCCCAGCATTTT.

The gene calls are TRBV6-6 and TRBJ2-7; 9 nucleotides line up with TRBD1. The trim removed 0 bases at V and 4 bases at J, leaving 4 bases unmatched. CDR1 is MNHNY, CDR2 SVGAGI, per germline (reference sequence). The CDR3 loop spans 15 amino acids. The CDR3: CASSYSRDRVYEQYF. As DNA, the CDR3 is TGTGCCAGCAGTTACTCCCGGGACAGGGTATACGAGCAGTACTTC.

This clone was observed a single time. The chain has TRBV28 and TRBJ2-7, with 8 nucleotides matching TRBD1. The CDR3 is 17 residues long. Germline values: CDR1 MDHEN, CDR2 SYDVKM. The V segment lost 6 bases and the J segment 4 bases; nucleotides outside the gene matches: 17. CDR3 bases: TGTGCCAGCAGCGGGAACCTGGCGTGGCAGGGGGCGTACGAGCAGTACTTC. As protein: CASSGNLAWQGAYEQYF.

The genes are TRBV6-5 and TRBJ2-2; 8 positions agree with TRBD2. V lost 6 bases, J lost 5 bases, and 8 bases stayed unmatched. From germline, CDR1 is MNHEY and CDR2 SVGAGI. The CDR3 is made up of 15 amino acids. The CDR3 spells CASSPGGILTGELFF. Here the CDR3 DNA reads TGTGCCAGCAGCCCGGGGGGGATCCTAACCGGGGAGCTGTTTTTT.

This clone was counted a few times. CDR3 region: CASGLVSTGGVYIQYF. Written as DNA, the CDR3 is TGTGCTAGTGGTTTGGTATCGACAGGGGGCGTCTACATTCAGTACTTC. V usage is TRBV12-5 and J usage is TRBJ2-4; 10 nucleotides match TRBD1. The CDR3 has 16 residues. Germline V CDR1 and CDR2: LGHNT, FRNRAP. Trimming took 0 bases from V and 8 from J; bases not matched to a gene: 7.

The chain joins TRBV9 to TRBJ1-6; D remains ambiguous. The CDR3 sequence is 13 residues long. The germline V gene encodes CDR1 SGDLS and CDR2 YYNGEE. V was trimmed by 4 bases and J by 7 bases, leaving 9 bases between them. CDR3 region: CASSPEVNSPLHF. In DNA, the CDR3 is TGTGCCAGCAGCCCCGAAGTAAATTCACCCCTCCACTTT.

The chain couples TRBV4-2 to TRBJ2-5; D unclear. The CDR3 runs to 17 residues. The V and J ends lost 3 bases and 1 base respectively, with 18 bases between them. Germline V gives CDR1 LGHNA, CDR2 YNFKEQ. CDR3 amino acids: CASSQAAPPRPQETQYF. CDR3 DNA: TGTGCCAGCAGCCAGGCCGCCCCCCCGCGTCCCCAAGAGACCCAGTACTTC.

Only one count was recorded for this clone. V usage is TRBV5-1 and J usage is TRBJ2-7, with D maybe TRBD2 (6 bases). The CDR3 sequence is 13 residues long. V lost 1 base, J lost 7 bases, and 12 bases lay in between. Germline V gene data show CDR1 as SGHRS and CDR2 as YFSETQ. This CDR3 is CASSLRAAGEQYF. CDR3 nucleotides: TGCGCCAGCAGCTTGAGGGCGGCGGGGGAGCAGTACTTC. The complete variable domain, with remaining parts taken from reference TRBV5-1 and TRBJ2-7, reads KAGVTQTPRYLIKTRGQQVTLSCSPISGHRSVSWYQQTPGQGLQFLFEYFSETQRNKGNFPGRFSGRQFSNSRSEMNVSTLELGDSALYLCASSLRAAGEQYFGPGTRLTVT.

This clone was seen just once. V and J are TRBV12-5 and TRBJ2-1, with 11 bases that match TRBD2. Losses at the gene ends were 8 bases for V and 8 bases for J; bases not matched to a gene: 8. Germline CDR1 reads LGHNT; CDR2 reads FRNRAP. The CDR3 length is 14 residues. The CDR3 nucleotides read TGTGCTAGTTTTAGCGGGGGGGCAGGCGATGAGCAGTTCTTC. It specifies CASFSGGAGDEQFF.

The chain joins TRBV27 to TRBJ2-7, with D perhaps given as TRBD1 or TRBD2 (7 bases each). This CDR3 has 15 amino acids. The V and J ends lost 4 bases and 4 bases respectively, with 17 bases between them. The germline CDR1 and CDR2 sequences are MNHEY and SMNVEV (reference sequence). CDR3 amino acids: CASSSAQGGRYEQYF. Here the CDR3 DNA reads TGTGCCAGCAGTTCTGCCCAGGGGGGGAGGTACGAGCAGTACTTC.

The J gene is TRBJ2-5, the V gene TRBV9; 9 nucleotides agree with TRBD1. CDR3 length equals 15 residues. The trim removed 4 bases at V and 5 bases at J, leaving 9 bases unmatched. From germline, CDR1 is SGDLS and CDR2 YYNGEE. This CDR3 is CASSFGQGKSETQYF. CDR3 DNA sequence: TGTGCCAGCAGCTTCGGACAGGGGAAAAGCGAGACCCAGTACTTC.

The rearrangement links TRBV10-3 to TRBJ2-7, with D possibly TRBD2 on 6 matching bases. Germline CDR1 and CDR2: ENHRY and SYGVKD. The CDR3 loop spans 15 amino acids. Trimming removed 3 bases from V and 2 bases from J, with 14 bases in between. DNA of the CDR3: TGTGCCATCAGTGAAAGGCTAGCGCGCCCCTACGAGCAGTACTTC. Its protein is CAISERLARPYEQYF.

J is TRBJ1-3 and V is TRBV5-6; possible D gene TRBD1, 6 bases. Germline V gene data show CDR1 as SGHDT and CDR2 as YYEEEE. Deletions cut 3 bases from V and 3 bases from J, with 13 bases between. The CDR3 is made up of 15 amino acids. The CDR3 protein is CASSWAGGGGNTIYF. The DNA of the CDR3 is TGTGCCAGCAGCTGGGCGGGGGGCGGTGGAAACACCATATATTTT.

This chain joins TRBV6-5 and TRBJ1-4; D may be TRBD1 (5 bases). The CDR3 runs 14 residues. With 5 bases removed from V and 8 bases from J, the gap between germline ends came to 15 bases. Germline loops: CDR1 MNHEY, CDR2 SVGAGI. CDR3 nucleotide sequence: TGTGCCAGCAGTCCTTCAGGGTTCGGAGAAAAACTGTTTTTT. Translating gives CASSPSGFGEKLFF.

CDR3 in amino acids: CASSILAGLPDTQYF. The CDR3 DNA follows: TGTGCCAGTAGTATACTTGCGGGGCTCCCGGATACGCAGTATTTT. The rearrangement joins TRBV19 to TRBJ2-3; tentative D call: TRBD2 (6 bases). V lost 2 bases, J lost 6 bases, and 15 bases lay in between. The CDR3 runs to 15 residues. Germline CDR1 is LNHDA and CDR2 is SQIVND (reference sequence).

The chain is built from TRBV19 and TRBJ1-5; D gene uncertain. Per germline, CDR1 LNHDA and CDR2 SQIVND (reference sequence). The CDR3 loop spans 15 amino acids. V was cut by 7 bases and J by 2 bases, with 15 bases left in between. DNA for the CDR3: TGTGCCAGTAACCCCTCGGCGAGCGGCAATCAGCCCCAGCATTTT. This encodes CASNPSASGNQPQHF.

This chain joins TRBV15 and TRBJ1-6; D remains unclear. With 0 bases removed from V and 6 bases from J, the gap between germline ends came to 9 bases. The CDR3 contains 15 residues. CDR1 is LNHNV, CDR2 YYDKDF, per germline (reference sequence). The chain's CDR3 is CATSRDISGNSPLHF. For the CDR3, the DNA is TGTGCCACCAGCAGAGATATAAGTGGTAATTCACCCCTCCACTTT.

The rearrangement links TRBV7-8 to TRBJ1-5; D is perhaps TRBD1 (5 bases). Trimming removed 5 bases from V and 3 bases from J, with 23 bases in between. The CDR3 contains 18 residues. CDR1 and CDR2 from the germline V gene are SGHVS and FQNEAQ. Here the CDR3 reads CASSPSSSFRDHNQPQHF. The CDR3 region has the DNA TGTGCCAGCAGCCCTTCTTCTTCGTTCCGGGACCACAATCAGCCCCAGCATTTT.

The genes are TRBV7-8 and TRBJ2-1, with TRBD1 matching 7 bases. J gave up 0 bases and V 4 bases, and 3 bases lay outside the gene matches. The germline V gene encodes CDR1 SGHVS and CDR2 FQNEAQ. This CDR3 is 15 amino acids long. CDR3 DNA: TGTGCCAGCAGCTGGGGACAGAGCTCCTACAATGAGCAGTTCTTC. Its translation: CASSWGQSSYNEQFF.

The gene calls are TRBV28 and TRBJ1-1; D gene unclear. Trimming removed 2 bases from V and 4 bases from J, with 2 bases in between. The CDR3 totals 11 residues. Germline V gene lookup returns CDR1 MDHEN and CDR2 SYDVKM. The chain's CDR3 is CASSLPTEAFF. DNA for the CDR3: TGTGCCAGCAGTTTACCCACTGAAGCTTTCTTT.